This passage covers 2 T cell receptor beta chains from one sample sequenced in a study of cytomegalovirus exposure and HLA in healthy donors. The primer mix had 60 Vbeta and 13 Jbeta primers. Using immunoSEQ multiplex PCR, the repertoire was profiled, and TCRdb retains in-frame clones only, with some absent. This specimen shows under 150,000 clones; the ten leading clones hold roughly 3%. Sequenced input: PBMCs. These receptors were collected from a man between 40 and 49 years old in good health and CMV-seronegative.

The chain has TRBV7-2 and TRBJ1-3, with a tentative D call TRBD1 (6 bases). Trimming left V 5 bases short and J 2 bases short, with 13 bases between. There are 15 residues in the CDR3. Germline values: CDR1 SGHTA, CDR2 FQGNSA. The CDR3 DNA sequence: TGTGCCAGCAGCAAAACAGGGTCCGCTGGAAACACCATATATTTT. Its translation: CASSKTGSAGNTIYF.

The rearrangement joins TRBV7-2 to TRBJ1-2; 8 positions match TRBD1. This CDR3 has 14 residues. From germline, CDR1 is SGHTA and CDR2 FQGNSA. Unmatched junction bases numbered 12, after V lost 7 bases and J lost 8 bases. CDR3 protein: CASTSFGQGKGYTF. CDR3 in DNA: TGTGCCAGCACCTCTTTCGGACAGGGAAAAGGCTACACCTTC.